This TCR beta chain stems from a study of OX40 agonist ivuxolimab in advanced cancers. The V gene lost 2 bases and the J gene lost 2 bases, with 10 bases spanning the gap. This CDR3 spans 15 amino acids. CDR1 and CDR2 (germline): SGHTA, FQGTGA. This clone has only one observation. Its antigen is unknown. Notes on the study in general: In the 0.1 to 3.0 mg/kg range, CD4+ and CD8+ blood T cells had expanded clonally by week 6.

Measured with immunoSEQ multiplex PCR; TCRdb has only the in-frame clones, and not every one. The profile shows about 66,000 clones, about nine tenths of them singletons. The clonotype was recovered from an adult with an advanced solid tumor such as melanoma, head and neck, liver or kidney cancer. This rearrangement joins TRBV7-3 to TRBJ2-1; D ambiguous. The sequenced sample was CD4+ or CD8+ T cells sorted from blood, obtained in a trial of the OX40 agonist ivuxolimab. The CDR3 loop is CASSLGVAAYNEQFF. CDR3 coding DNA: TGTGCCAGCAGCTTAGGGGTCGCCGCCTACAATGAGCAGTTCTTC.